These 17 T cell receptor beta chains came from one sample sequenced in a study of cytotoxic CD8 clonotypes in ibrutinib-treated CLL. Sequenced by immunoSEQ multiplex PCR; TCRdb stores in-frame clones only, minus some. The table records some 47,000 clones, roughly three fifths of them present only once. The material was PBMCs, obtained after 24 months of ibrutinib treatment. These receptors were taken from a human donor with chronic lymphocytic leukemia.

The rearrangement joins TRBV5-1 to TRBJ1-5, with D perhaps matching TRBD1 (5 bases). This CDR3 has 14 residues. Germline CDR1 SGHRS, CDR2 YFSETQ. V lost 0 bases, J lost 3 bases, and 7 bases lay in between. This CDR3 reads CASSLAGPNQPQHF. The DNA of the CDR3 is TGCGCCAGCAGCTTGGCGGGGCCCAATCAGCCCCAGCATTTT.

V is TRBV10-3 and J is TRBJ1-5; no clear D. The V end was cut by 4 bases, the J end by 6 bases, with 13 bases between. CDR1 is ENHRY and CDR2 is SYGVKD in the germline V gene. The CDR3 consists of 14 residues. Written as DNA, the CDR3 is TGTGCCATCAGTGTTCAAGGGCTTGGTCAGCCCCAGCATTTT. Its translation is CAISVQGLGQPQHF.

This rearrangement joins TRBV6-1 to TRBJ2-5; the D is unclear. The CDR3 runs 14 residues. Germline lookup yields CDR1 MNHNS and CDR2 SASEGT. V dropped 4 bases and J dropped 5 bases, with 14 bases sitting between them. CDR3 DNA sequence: TGTGCCAGCAGTGCCATAGCCGCAAGGGAGACCCAGTACTTC. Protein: CASSAIAARETQYF.

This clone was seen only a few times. CDR3 DNA sequence: TGCAGCGGGGGCCCGAACACCGGGGAGCTGTTTTTT. This sequence encodes CSGGPNTGELFF. The chain carries TRBV29-1 and TRBJ2-2, with a possible D match to TRBD1 (5 bases). Trimming left V 7 bases short and J 0 bases short, with 6 bases between. There are 12 residues in the CDR3. CDR1 and CDR2 from the germline V gene are SQVTM and ANQGSEA.

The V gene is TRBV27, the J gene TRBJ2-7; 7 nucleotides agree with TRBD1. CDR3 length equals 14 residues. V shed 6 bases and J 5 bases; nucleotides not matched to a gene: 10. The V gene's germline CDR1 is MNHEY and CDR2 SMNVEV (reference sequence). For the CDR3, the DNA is TGTGCCAGCAGCCCACACGACAGGGCCCACGAGCAGTACTTC. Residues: CASSPHDRAHEQYF.

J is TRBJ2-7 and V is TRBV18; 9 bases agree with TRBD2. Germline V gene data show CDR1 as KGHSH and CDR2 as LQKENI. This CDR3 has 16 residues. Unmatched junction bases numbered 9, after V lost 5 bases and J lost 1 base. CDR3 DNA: TGTGCCAGCTCATCGCGGGGGGGCGGAAATTCCTACGAGCAGTACTTC. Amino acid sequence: CASSSRGGGNSYEQYF. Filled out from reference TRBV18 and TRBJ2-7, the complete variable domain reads NAGVMQNPRHLVRRRGQEARLRCSPMKGHSHVYWYRQLPEEGLKFMVYLQKENIIDESGMPKERFSAEFPKEGPSILRIQQVVRGDSAAYFCASSSRGGGNSYEQYFGPGTRLTVT.

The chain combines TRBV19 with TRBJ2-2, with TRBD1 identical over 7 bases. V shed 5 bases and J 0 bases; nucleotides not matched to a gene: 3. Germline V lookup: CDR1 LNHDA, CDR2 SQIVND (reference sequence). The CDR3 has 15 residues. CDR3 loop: CASSQGGANTGELFF. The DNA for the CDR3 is TGTGCCAGTAGTCAAGGGGGCGCGAACACCGGGGAGCTGTTTTTT.

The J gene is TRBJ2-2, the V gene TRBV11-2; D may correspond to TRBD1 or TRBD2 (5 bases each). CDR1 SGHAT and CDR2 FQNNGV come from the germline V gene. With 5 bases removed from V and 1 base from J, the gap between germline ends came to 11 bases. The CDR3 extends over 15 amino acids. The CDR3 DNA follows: TGTGCCAGCAGCCCGGGACGGATGAACACCGGGGAGCTGTTTTTT. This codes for CASSPGRMNTGELFF.

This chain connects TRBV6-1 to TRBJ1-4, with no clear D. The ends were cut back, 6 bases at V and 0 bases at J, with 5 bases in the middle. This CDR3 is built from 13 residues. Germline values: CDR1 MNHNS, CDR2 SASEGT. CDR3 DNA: TGTGCCAGCAGACGTGCAACTAATGAAAAACTGTTTTTT. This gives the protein CASRRATNEKLFF.

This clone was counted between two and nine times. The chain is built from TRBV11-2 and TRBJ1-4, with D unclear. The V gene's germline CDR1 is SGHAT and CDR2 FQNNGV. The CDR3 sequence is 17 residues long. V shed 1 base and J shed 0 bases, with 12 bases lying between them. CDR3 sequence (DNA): TGTGCCAGCAGCTTAGGTGTCAGTTATGCAACTAATGAAAAACTGTTTTTT. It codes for CASSLGVSYATNEKLFF.

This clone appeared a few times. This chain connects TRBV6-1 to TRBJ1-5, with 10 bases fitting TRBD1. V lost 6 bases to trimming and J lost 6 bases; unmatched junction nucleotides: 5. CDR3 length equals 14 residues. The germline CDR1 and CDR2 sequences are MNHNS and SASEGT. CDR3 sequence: CASSGQGGTQPQHF. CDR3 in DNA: TGTGCCAGCAGCGGACAGGGGGGGACTCAGCCCCAGCATTTT.

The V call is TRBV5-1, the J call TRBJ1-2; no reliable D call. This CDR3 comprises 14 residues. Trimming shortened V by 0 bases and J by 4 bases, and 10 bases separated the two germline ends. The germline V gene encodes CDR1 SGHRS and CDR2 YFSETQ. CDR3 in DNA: TGCGCCAGCAGCTTGGAGGGCGGGCTCTATGGCTACACCTTC. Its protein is CASSLEGGLYGYTF.

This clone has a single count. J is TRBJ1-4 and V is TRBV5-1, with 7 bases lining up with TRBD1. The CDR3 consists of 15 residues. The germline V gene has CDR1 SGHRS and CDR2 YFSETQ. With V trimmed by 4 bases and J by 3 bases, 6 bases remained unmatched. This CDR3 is CASSTGTASNEKLFF. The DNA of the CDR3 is TGCGCCAGCAGCACCGGGACAGCCTCTAATGAAAAACTGTTTTTT.

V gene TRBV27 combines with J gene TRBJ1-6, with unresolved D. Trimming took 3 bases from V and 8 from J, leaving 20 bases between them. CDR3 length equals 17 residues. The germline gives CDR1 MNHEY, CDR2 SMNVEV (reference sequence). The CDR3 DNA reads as TGTGCCAGCAGTTTCCGGGCCCGCCGGTCTGCGGATTCACCCCTCCACTTT. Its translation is CASSFRARRSADSPLHF.

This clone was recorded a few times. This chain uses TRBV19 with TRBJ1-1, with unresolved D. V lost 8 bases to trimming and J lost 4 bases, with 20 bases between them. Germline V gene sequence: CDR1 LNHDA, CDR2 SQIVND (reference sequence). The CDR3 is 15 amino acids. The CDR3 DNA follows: TGTGCCAGTCTCACGGGCAGCCGGGGAGGCACTGAAGCTTTCTTT. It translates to CASLTGSRGGTEAFF.

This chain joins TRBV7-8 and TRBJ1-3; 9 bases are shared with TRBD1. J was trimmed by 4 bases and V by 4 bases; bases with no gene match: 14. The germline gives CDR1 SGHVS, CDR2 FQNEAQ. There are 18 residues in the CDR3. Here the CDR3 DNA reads TGTGCCAGCAGCTGGACCGGGACAGGGTCCTCGAGAGGAAACACCATATATTTT. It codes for CASSWTGTGSSRGNTIYF.

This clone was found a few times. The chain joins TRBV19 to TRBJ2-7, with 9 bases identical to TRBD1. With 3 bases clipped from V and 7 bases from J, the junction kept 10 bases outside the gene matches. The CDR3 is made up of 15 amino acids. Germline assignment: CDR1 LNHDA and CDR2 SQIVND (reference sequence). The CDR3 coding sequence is TGTGCCAGTAGTATCCCGGGACAGGGCGCTGGGGAGCAGTACTTC. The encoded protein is CASSIPGQGAGEQYF.